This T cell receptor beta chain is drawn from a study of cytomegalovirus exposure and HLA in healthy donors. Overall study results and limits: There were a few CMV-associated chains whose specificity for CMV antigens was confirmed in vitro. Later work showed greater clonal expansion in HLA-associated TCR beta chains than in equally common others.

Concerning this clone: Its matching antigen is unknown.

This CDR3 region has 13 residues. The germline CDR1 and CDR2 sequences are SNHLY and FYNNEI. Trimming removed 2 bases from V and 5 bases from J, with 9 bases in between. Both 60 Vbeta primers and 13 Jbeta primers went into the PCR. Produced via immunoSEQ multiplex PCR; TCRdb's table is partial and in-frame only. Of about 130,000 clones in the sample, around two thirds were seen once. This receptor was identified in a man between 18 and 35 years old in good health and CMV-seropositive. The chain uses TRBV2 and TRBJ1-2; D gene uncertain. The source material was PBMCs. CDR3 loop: CASSEWQDYGYTF. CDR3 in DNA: TGTGCCAGCAGTGAATGGCAGGATTATGGCTACACCTTC.